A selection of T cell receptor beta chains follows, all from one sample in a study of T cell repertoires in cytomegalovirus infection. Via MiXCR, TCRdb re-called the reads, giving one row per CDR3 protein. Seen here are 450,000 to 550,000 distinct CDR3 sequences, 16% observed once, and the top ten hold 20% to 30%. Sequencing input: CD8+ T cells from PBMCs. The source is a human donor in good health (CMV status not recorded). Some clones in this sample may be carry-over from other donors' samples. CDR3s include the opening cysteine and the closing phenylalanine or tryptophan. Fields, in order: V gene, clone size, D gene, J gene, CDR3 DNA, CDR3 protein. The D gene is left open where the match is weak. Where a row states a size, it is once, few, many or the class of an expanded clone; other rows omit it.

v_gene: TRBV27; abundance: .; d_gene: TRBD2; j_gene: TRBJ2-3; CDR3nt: TGTGCCAGCAGACTAGCGGGAGGGCCAGATACGCAGTATTTT; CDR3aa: CASRLAGGPDTQYF
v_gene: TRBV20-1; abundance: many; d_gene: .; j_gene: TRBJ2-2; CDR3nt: TGCAGTGCTAGGGAGGGCCCCGACGCGGGGGAGCTGTTTTTT; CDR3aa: CSAREGPDAGELFF
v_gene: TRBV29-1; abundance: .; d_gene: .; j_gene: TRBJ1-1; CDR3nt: TGCAGCTCCGGCCGGGGGGGGAACACTGAAGCTTTCTTT; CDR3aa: CSSGRGGNTEAFF
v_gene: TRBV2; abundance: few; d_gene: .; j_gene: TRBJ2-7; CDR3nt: TGTGCCAGCAGTGAAGATTTCAAGTACGAGCAGTACTTC; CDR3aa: CASSEDFKYEQYF
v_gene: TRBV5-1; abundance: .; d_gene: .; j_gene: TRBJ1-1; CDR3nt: TGCGCCAGCAGCTTGACAGGGCCGAACACTGAAGCTTTCTTT; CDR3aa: CASSLTGPNTEAFF
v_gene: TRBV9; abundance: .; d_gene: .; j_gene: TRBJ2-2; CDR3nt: TGTGCCAGCAGCGTAGAACTACCTAACACCGGGGAGCTGTTTTTT; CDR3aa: CASSVELPNTGELFF
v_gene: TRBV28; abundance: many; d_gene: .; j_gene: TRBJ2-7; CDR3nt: TGTGCCAGCAGGGCATCGGACACCTACGAGCAGTACTTC; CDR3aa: CASRASDTYEQYF
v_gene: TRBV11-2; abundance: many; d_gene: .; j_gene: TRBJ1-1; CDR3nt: TGTGCCAGCAGCTTGTCGGAGAGCCCGGAGACTGAAGCTTTCTTT; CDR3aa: CASSLSESPETEAFF
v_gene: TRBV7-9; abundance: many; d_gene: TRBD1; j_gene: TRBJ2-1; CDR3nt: TGTGCCAGCAGCTCCGCGGACAGGGTGTACAATGAGCAGTTCTTC; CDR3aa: CASSSADRVYNEQFF
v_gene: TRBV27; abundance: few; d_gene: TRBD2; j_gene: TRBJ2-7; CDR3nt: TGTGCCAGCACCGGGACTAGCGGTCCCCTCGAGCAGTACTTC; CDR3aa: CASTGTSGPLEQYF
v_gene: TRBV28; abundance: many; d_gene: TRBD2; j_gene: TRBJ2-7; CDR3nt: TGTGCCACCCGAACGGGACTAGGAGTCTCCGAGCAGTACTTC; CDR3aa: CATRTGLGVSEQYF
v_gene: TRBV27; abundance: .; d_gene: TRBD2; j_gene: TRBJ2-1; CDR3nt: TGTGCCAGCAGTCCGCGACTAGCAGCACACAATGAGCAGTTCTTC; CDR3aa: CASSPRLAAHNEQFF
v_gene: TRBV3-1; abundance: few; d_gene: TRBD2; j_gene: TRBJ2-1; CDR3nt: TGTGCCAGCAGCCCCGGGACTAGCGGGAGGATCAATGAGCAGTTCTTC; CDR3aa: CASSPGTSGRINEQFF
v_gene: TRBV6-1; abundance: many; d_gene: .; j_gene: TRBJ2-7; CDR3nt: TGTGCCAGCAGTGAAAGGACGGGGAGCGACGAGCAGTACTTC; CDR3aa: CASSERTGSDEQYF
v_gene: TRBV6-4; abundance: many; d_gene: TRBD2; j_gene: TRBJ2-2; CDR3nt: TGTGCCAGCAGTGAAACTAGCGGGAGAACCGGGGAGCTGTTTTTT; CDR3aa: CASSETSGRTGELFF
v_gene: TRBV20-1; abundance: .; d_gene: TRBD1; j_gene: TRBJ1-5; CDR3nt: TGCAGTGCCGGGGACAGAGGGAATCAGCCCCAGCATTTT; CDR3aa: CSAGDRGNQPQHF
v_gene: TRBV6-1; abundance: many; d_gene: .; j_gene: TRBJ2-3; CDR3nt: TGTGCCAGCAGTACCAAACTTTTGGTGGGCCTATATACGCAGTATTTT; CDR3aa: CASSTKLLVGLYTQYF
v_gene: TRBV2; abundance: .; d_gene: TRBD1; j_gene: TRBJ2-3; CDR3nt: TGTGCCAGCACTAATCGGGACAGGGATACGCAGTATTTT; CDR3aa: CASTNRDRDTQYF
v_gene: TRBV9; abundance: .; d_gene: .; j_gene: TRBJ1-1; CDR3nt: TGTGCCAGCAGCGTACCTCCTGCAGGGAACACTGAAGCTTTCTTT; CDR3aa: CASSVPPAGNTEAFF
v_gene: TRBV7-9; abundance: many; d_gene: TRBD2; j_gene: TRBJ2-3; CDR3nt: TGTGCCAGCAGCCCCCCGGGGGGGTCCGGAGATACGCAGTATTTT; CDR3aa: CASSPPGGSGDTQYF
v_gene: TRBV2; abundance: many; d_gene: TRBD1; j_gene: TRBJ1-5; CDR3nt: TGTGCCAGCAGTGGGGACAGTCTTAAGCGTCAGCCCCAGCATTTT; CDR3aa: CASSGDSLKRQPQHF
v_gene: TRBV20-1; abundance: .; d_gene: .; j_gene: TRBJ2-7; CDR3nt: TGCAGTGCTAGAGAATTCGCGGCCGCCTACGAGCAGTACTTC; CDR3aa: CSAREFAAAYEQYF
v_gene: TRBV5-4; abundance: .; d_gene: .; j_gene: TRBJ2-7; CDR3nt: TGTGCCAGCAGCTTGCCAGAGAGCTCCTACGAGCAGTACTTC; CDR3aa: CASSLPESSYEQYF
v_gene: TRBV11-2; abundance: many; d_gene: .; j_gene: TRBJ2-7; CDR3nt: TGTGCCAGCAGCTCCTCGGGGAATGCGTTCGAGCAGTACTTC; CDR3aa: CASSSSGNAFEQYF
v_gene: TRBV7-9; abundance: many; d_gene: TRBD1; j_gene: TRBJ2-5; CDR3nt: TGTGCCAGCAGCTGGGGACAGGGGCTGTCAGAGACCCAGTACTTC; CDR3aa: CASSWGQGLSETQYF
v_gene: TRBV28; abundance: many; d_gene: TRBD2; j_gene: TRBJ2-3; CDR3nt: TGTGCCAGCAGTTTCCGACTAGCGGGAGTAGCAGATACGCAGTATTTT; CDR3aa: CASSFRLAGVADTQYF
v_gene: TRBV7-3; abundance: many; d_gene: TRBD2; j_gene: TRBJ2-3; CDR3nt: TGTGCCAGCAGCTTATTAGGGAGCGGGGGCGCGGGAGATACGCAGTATTTT; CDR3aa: CASSLLGSGGAGDTQYF
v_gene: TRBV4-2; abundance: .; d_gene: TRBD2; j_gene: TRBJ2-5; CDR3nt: TGTGCCAGCAGCCAATATGGACTAGCGGGAGGCCCAGTTGGGCAAGAGACCCAGTACTTC; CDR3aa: CASSQYGLAGGPVGQETQYF
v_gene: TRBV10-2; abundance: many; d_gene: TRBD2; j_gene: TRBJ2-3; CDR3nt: TGCGCCAGCAGTCCTCCCGGAGGACTAGCGAACACAGATACGCAGTATTTT; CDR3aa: CASSPPGGLANTDTQYF
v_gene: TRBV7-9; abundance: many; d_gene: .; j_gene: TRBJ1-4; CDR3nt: TGTGCCAGCAGAGCCTCACCCTATACTTCCGCTAAGGATGCAACTAATGAAAAACTGTTTTTT; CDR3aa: CASRASPYTSAKDATNEKLFF
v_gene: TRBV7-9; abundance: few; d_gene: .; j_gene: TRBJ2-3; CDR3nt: TGTGCCAGCAGCGGCGGGGCCGAGGAACCAGATACGCAGTATTTT; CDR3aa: CASSGGAEEPDTQYF
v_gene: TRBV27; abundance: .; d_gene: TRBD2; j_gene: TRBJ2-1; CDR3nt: TGTGCCAGCAGTTTAGCCCCCAACGGGGGGTACAATGAGCAGTTCTTC; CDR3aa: CASSLAPNGGYNEQFF
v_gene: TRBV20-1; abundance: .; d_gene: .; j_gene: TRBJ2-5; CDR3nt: TGCAGTGCTAGAGAGAGCGGCCAAGAGACCCAGTACTTC; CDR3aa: CSARESGQETQYF
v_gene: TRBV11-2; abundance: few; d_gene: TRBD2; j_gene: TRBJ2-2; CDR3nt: TGTGCCAGGGGGGGGACGCAGGGTCACACCGGGGAGCTGTTTTTT; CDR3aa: CARGGTQGHTGELFF
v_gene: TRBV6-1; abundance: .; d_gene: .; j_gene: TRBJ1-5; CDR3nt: TGTGCCAGCAGTGGAAAGGACATTTATAGCAATCAGCCCCATCATTTT; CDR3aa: CASSGKDIYSNQPHHF
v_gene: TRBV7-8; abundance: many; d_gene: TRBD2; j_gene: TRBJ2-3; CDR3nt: TGTGCCAGCAGCTTCCCCGATACTAGCGAGGGCGCAGATACGCAGTATTTT; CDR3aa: CASSFPDTSEGADTQYF
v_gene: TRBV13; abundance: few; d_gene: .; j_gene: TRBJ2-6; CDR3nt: TGTGCCAGCAGCCGCACTACAGGGAGCCTTTCTGGGGCCAACGTCCTGACTTTC; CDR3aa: CASSRTTGSLSGANVLTF
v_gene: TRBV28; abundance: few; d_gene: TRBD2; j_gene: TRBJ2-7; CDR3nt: TGTGCCAGTGGGGACACCGGGACTAGCAGACAAATATACGAGCAGTACTTC; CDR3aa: CASGDTGTSRQIYEQYF
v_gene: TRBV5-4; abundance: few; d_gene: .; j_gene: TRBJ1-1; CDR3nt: TGTGCCAGCAGCTCAGAGGCTCATCCTGAAGCTTTCTTT; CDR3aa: CASSSEAHPEAFF
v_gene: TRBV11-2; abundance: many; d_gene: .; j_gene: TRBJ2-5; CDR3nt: TGTGCCAGCAGCTTAGGGAACGGCGGGGCCGACCAAGAGACCCAGTACTTC; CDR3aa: CASSLGNGGADQETQYF
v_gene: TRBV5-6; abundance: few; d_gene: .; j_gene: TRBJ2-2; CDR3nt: TGTGCCAGCAGCTTGGTACAGCGAATTGGCACCGGGGAGCTGTTTTTT; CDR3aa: CASSLVQRIGTGELFF
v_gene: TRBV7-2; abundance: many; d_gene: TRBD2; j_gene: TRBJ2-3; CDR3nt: TGTGCCAGCAGCCCGACTAGCGGGGGGGAGGAGGATACGCAGTATTTT; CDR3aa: CASSPTSGGEEDTQYF
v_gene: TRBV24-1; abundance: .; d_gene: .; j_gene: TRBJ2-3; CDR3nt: TGTGCCACCTCTACAGGTCTCACAGATACGCAGTATTTT; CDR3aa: CATSTGLTDTQYF
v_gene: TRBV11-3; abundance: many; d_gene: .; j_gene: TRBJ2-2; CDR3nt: TGTGCCAGCAGCCGGGGGAACGCGAACACCGGGGAGCTGTTTTTT; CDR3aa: CASSRGNANTGELFF
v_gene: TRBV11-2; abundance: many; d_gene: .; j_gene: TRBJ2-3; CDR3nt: TGTGCCAGCAGCCCTCAGGGGGGGGGAGATACGCAGTATTTT; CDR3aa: CASSPQGGGDTQYF
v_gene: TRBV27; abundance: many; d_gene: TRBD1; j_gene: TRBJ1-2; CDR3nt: TGTGCCAGCAGCTTAGGGACAGCATATGGCTACACCTTC; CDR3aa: CASSLGTAYGYTF
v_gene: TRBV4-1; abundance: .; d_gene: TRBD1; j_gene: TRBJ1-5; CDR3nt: TGCGCCAGCAGCCAAACCCATGGGACAGGTCACGGCAATCAGCCCCAGCATTTT; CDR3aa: CASSQTHGTGHGNQPQHF
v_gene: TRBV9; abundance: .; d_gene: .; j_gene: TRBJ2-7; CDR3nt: TGTGCCAGCAGCCCCCGCGGAGGTTCCTACGAGCAGTACTTC; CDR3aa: CASSPRGGSYEQYF
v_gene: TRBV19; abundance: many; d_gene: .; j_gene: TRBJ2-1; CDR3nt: TGTGCCAGTAGTATACAAGCTAGGGGGGTCTACAATGAGCAGTTCTTC; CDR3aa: CASSIQARGVYNEQFF
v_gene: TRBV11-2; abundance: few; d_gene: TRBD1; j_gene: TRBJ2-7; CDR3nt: TGTGCCAGCACGTGGGACAGGGGGCACTACGAGCAGTACTTC; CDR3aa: CASTWDRGHYEQYF
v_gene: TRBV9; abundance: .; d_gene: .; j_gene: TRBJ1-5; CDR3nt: TGTGCCAGCAGCGTTACAGGCGTTCATCAGCCCCAGCATTTT; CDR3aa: CASSVTGVHQPQHF
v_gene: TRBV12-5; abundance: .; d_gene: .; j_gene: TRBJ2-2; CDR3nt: TGTGCTAGTGGTTTAGGAGGGGGCACCGGGGAGCTGTTTTTT; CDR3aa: CASGLGGGTGELFF
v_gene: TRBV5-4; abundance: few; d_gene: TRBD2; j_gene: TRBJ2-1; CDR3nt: TGTGCCAGCAGCTTGTGGGGCAACGGGAGGGCCACCTACAATGAGCAGTTCTTC; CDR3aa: CASSLWGNGRATYNEQFF